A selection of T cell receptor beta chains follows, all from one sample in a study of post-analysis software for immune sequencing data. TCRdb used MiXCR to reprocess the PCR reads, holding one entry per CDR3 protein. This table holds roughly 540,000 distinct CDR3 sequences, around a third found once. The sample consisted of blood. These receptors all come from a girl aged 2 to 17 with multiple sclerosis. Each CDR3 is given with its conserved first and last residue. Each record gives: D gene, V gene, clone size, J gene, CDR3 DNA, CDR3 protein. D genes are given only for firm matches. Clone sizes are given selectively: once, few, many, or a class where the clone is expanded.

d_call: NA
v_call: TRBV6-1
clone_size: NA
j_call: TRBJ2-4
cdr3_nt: TGTGCCAGCAGTGCGGGCAAGTTGGAAGTGGCCAAAAACATTCAGTACTTC
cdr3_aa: CASSAGKLEVAKNIQYF

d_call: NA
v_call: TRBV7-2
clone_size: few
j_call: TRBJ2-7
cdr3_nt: TGTGCCAGCAGCTTAGTTGGTTTTCGCTACGAGCAGTACTTC
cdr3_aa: CASSLVGFRYEQYF

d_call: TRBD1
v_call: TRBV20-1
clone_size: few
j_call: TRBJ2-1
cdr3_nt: TGCAGTGCACCCCGGGACAGGGGCCATGAGCAGTTCTTC
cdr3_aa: CSAPRDRGHEQFF

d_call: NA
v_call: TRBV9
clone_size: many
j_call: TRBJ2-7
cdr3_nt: TGTGCCAGCAGCCTGAACCCCCGGGACCCCCTCTACGAGCAGTACTTC
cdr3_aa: CASSLNPRDPLYEQYF

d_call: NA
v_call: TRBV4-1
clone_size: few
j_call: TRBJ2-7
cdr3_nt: TGCGCCAGCAGCCAACCCCAAGGGGGGCAGTACTTC
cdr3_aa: CASSQPQGGQYF

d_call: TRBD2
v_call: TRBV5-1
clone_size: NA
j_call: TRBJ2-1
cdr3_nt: TGCGCCAGCAGCTTGGCGGGAGGGTTGAATGAGCAGTTCTTC
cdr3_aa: CASSLAGGLNEQFF

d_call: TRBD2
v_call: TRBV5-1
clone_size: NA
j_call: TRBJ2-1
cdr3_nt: TGCGCCAGCAGCACCTATAGCGGGGGGGAGCAGTTCTTC
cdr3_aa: CASSTYSGGEQFF

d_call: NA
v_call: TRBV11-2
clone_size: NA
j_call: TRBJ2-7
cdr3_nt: TGTGCCAGCAGCTTACAAGGGCTTCAAGAGGCCCAGTACTTC
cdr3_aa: CASSLQGLQEAQYF

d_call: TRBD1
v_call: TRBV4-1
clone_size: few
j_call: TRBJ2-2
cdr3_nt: TGCGCCAGCAGCCAAGGTCCAGCCGGGACAGGGAAGAACACCGGGGAGCTGTTTTTT
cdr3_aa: CASSQGPAGTGKNTGELFF

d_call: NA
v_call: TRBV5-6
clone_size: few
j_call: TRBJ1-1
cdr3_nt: TGTGCCAGCAGCTACCGGACAGAATGGGACACTGAAGCTTTCTTT
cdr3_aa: CASSYRTEWDTEAFF

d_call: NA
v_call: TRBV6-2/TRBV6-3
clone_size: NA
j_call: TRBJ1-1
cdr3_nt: TGTGCCGGCAGTTACGGGCAATATGCTGTTGAAGCTTTCTTT
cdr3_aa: CAGSYGQYAVEAFF

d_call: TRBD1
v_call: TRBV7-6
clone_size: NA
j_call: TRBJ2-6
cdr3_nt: TGTGCCAGCAGCTTTTCATCCGGGACAGGGGCTGGGGCCAACGTCCTGACTTTC
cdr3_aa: CASSFSSGTGAGANVLTF

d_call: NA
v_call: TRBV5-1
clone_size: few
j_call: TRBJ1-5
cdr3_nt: TGCGCCAGCAGCTTAGGGGGGGGTTGGAATCAGCCCCAGCATTTT
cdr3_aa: CASSLGGGWNQPQHF

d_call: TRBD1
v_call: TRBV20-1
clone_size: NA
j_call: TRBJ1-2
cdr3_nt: TGCAGTGCTTATATCGACAGGGACTACGGCTACACCTTC
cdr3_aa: CSAYIDRDYGYTF

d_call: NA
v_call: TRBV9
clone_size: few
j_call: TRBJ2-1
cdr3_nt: TGTGCCAGCAGCGTAGTTTCGTCGAGCTCCTACAATGAGCAGTTCTTC
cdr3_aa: CASSVVSSSSYNEQFF

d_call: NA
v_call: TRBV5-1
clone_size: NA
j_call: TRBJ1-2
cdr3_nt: TGCGCCAGCAACGATCCCCCGGGGAAAACAAGTAGGGGCTACACCTTC
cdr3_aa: CASNDPPGKTSRGYTF

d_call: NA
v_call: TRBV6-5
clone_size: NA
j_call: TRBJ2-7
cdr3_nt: TGTGCCAGCAGTCGAAACCTCCAGGGCACCTACGAGCAGTACTTC
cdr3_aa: CASSRNLQGTYEQYF

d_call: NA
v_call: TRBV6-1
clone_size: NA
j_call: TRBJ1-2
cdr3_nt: TGTGCCAGCAGTCAATACCAGTCGCTCTATGGCTACACCTTC
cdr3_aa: CASSQYQSLYGYTF

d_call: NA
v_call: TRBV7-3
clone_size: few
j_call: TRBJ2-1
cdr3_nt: TGTGCCAGCAGCTTAACCGGGACAACCCCCAATGAGCAGTTCTTC
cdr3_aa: CASSLTGTTPNEQFF

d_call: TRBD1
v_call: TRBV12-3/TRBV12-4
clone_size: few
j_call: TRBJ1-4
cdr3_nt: TGTGCCACCACCGCCCGGACAGGGGATGAAAAACTGTTTTTT
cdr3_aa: CATTARTGDEKLFF

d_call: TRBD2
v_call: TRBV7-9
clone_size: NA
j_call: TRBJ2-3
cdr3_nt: TGTGCCAGCAGCTTACGCGGCAGCGGGGGGGGAGATACGCAGTATTTT
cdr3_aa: CASSLRGSGGGDTQYF

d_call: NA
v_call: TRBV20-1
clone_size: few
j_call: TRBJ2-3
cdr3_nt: TGCAGTGCTAGCCCACTAGTGCGCACAGATACGCAGTATTTT
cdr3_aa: CSASPLVRTDTQYF

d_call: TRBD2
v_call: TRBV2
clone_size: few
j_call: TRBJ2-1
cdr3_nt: TGTGCCAGCAGTGACGGTGCGGGGGGGCCCTACAATGAGCAGTTCTTC
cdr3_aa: CASSDGAGGPYNEQFF

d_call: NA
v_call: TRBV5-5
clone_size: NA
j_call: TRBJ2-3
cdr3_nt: TGTGCCAGCAGCCCGACTGTGGTGGGCGGGGATACGCAGTATTTT
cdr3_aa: CASSPTVVGGDTQYF

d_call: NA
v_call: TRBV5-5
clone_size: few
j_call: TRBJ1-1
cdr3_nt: TGTGCCAGCAGCTTGGTTCGGGTTGGACTGAACACTGAAGCTTTCTTT
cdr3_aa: CASSLVRVGLNTEAFF

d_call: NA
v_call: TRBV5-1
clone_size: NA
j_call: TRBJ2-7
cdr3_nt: TGCGCCAGCAGCTTTGACGGCTTCTACGAGCAGTACTTC
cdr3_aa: CASSFDGFYEQYF

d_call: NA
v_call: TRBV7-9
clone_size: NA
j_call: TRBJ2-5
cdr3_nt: TGTGCCAGCAGCTTAGGCCGGACACCCCAAGAGACCCAGTACTTC
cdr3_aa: CASSLGRTPQETQYF

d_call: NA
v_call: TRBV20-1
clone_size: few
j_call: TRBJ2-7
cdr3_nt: TGCAGTGCTAGTCCGGGGAGCTCCTACGAGCAGTACTTC
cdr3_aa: CSASPGSSYEQYF

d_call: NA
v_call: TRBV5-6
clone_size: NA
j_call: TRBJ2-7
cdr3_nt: TGTGCCAGCAGCTTTCGGCCATACTCCTACGAGCAGTACTTC
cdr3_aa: CASSFRPYSYEQYF

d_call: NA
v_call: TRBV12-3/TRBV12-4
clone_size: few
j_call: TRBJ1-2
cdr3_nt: TGTGCCAGCAGTTTTTATCCAGGGGACAACTATGGCTACACCTTC
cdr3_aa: CASSFYPGDNYGYTF

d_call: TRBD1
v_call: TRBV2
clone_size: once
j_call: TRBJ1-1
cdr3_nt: TGTGCCAGCAGTGGGACAGGGACGGGCACTGAAGCTTTCTTT
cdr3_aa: CASSGTGTGTEAFF

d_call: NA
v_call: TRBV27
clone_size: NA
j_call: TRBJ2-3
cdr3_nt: TGTGCCAGCAGTTTCAGGGAGGCGGGCGATACGCAGTATTTT
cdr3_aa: CASSFREAGDTQYF

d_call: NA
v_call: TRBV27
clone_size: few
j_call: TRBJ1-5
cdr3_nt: TGTGCCAGCAGACTCCTCCCCGGCGGGCAGGGGAATCTCTGGCCCCAGCATTTT
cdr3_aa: CASRLLPGGQGNLWPQHF

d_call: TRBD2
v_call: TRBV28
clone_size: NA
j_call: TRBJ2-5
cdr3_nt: TGTGCCAGCAGAGGTAGCGGGGACGCCCAGTACTTC
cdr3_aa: CASRGSGDAQYF

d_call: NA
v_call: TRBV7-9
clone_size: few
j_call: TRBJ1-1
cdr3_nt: TGTGCCAGCAGCCTAGGGACGACGAACACTGAAGCTTTCTTT
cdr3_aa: CASSLGTTNTEAFF

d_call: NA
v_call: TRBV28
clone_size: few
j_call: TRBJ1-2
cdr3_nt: TGTGCCAGCAGTTTACGTGGGGCCCCCAACGGCGGCTACACCTTC
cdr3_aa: CASSLRGAPNGGYTF

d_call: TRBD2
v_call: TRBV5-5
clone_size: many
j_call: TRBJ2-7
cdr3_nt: TGTGCCAGCAGCTTGGGCCTAGCGGACTACGAGCAGTACTTC
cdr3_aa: CASSLGLADYEQYF

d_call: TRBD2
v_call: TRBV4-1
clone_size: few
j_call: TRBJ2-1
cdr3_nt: TGCGCCAGCAGCCATAGCGGGGGGTTCCACAATGAGCAGTTCTTC
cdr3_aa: CASSHSGGFHNEQFF

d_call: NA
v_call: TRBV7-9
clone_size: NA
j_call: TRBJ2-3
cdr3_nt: TGTGCCAGCAGGCCCGCGGGGGCGACCACAGATACGCAGTATTTT
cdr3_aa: CASRPAGATTDTQYF

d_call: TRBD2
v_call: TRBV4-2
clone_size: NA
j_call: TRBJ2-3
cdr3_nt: TGTGCCAGCAGCTCCGCGACTAGCCTACACACAGATACGCAGTATTTT
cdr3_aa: CASSSATSLHTDTQYF